This T cell receptor (beta chain) is from a study of CD8+CD57+ T cells in acquired aplastic anemia (dated by TCRdb to 2017 to 2018). Turning to the overall study: On average, sorted CD4+ and CD8+ cells yielded 3.2 ug of extracted DNA, with a range of about 0.19 to 30 ug. CD8+CD57+ expansion was defined as a frequency above the mean frequency observed in healthy subjects.

Overall study outcomes, separate from this receptor: Between patients and healthy controls, no significant difference in CD8+ Simpson's diversity was found (P=0.060). Fewer than 30 CD8+ CDR3 sequences were found in both patients and controls but appeared to be highly expressed in patients and within the immunodominant clones of the patients.

TCR beta VDJ combination and CDR3 sequence profiling used genomic DNA as the template. TCR repertoire sequencing was run on an Illumina HiSeq 2000. As for the authors' bioinformatics: TRBV/TRBJ rearrangement plots, CDR3 size and DJ length profiles, and Simpson's diversity index were used to evaluate the repertoires. The immunodominant clone was defined as the most abundant DNA sequence in deep sequencing data. CDR3 amino acid sequences were checked for sharing between subjects and were compared against published repertoires and the VDJdb database. TCRdb trimmed the raw reads at Q25, called clones with MiXCR and kept productive beta chains. One record per CDR3 amino acid sequence lists the most common genes and DNA. TCRdb's processing, not the authors' own work, is the source of the V and J calls. Recorded for this sample are about 220,000 distinct CDR3 sequences; roughly half of them occurred a single time. The ten biggest clones cover less than 9% of the sample.

Many counts were recorded for this clonotype. The specificity of this receptor is unknown. Base qualities are not at hand, and no much larger clone is one base apart. The germline V gene (reference sequence) supplies CDR1 SEHNR and CDR2 FQNEAQ. From the cysteine up to the phenylalanine, the CDR3 has a length of 15 residues. Only CDR3 DNA remains: 45 bases, in frame from the first base. Trimming costs V 5 bases and J 5 bases, and their ends lie 19 bases apart. Flow cytometry had shown CD8+CD57+ cell expansion in the patients selected for sequencing. Severe acquired aplastic anemia was diagnosed in all patients according to International Study of Aplastic Anemia and Agranulocytosis and Camitta criteria. No patient had received any therapy when blood was sampled. TCR repertoires of sorted CD4+ and CD8+ blood T cells from severe aplastic anemia patients and healthy subjects were deep-sequenced in the study. Patients were enrolled under clinicaltrials.gov protocols 00001620, 01623167, 00001397, 00071045, 00081523 and 00961064 in the USA. Ficoll-Paque density gradient centrifugation was used to isolate peripheral blood mononuclear cells. CD4+ and CD8+ T cells were sorted by FACS or magnetic beads before DNA extraction.

The sample consisted of sorted CD4+, CD8+, or CD8+CD57+ T cells (not recorded which) from PBMCs. The receptor's source is a human donor with aplastic anemia. The chain uses TRBV7-9 and TRBJ2-7; no D gene can be assigned with confidence. The CDR3 has the sequence CASSGEEERSHEQYF. The base sequence is TGTGCCAGCAGCGGTGAAGAGGAGAGGTCCCACGAGCAGTACTTC.